Listed below are T cell receptor beta chains from one sample, sequenced in a study of CD8 T cells in Susac syndrome. MiXCR, run by TCRdb on the immunoSEQ multiplex PCR reads, gives a single entry per CDR3 protein. This sample has about 83,000 distinct CDR3 sequences, with 95% found just once. The material sequenced was CD8+ T cells from PBMCs. The receptors were gathered from a human donor with Susac syndrome. CDR3s include the opening cysteine and the closing phenylalanine or tryptophan. A D gene is named only where the DNA matches it firmly. Expanded clones get a size class; other rows say once, few or many, or leave the size out.

d_call	j_call	clone_size	v_call	cdr3_nt	cdr3_aa
TRBD1	TRBJ2-7	-	TRBV20-1	TGCAGTGCTTCTTCGGACAGGGTCCTCTACGAGCAGTACTTC	CSASSDRVLYEQYF
-	TRBJ2-5	-	TRBV30	TGTGCCTGGAGTCACGGGCTTAGGGGAGAGACCCAGTACTTC	CAWSHGLRGETQYF
TRBD2	TRBJ2-3	-	TRBV5-4	TGTGCCAGCAGAGGCCGGGAGGGAGGCGCAGATACGCAGTATTTT	CASRGREGGADTQYF
TRBD1	TRBJ1-2	-	TRBV2	TGTGCCATCGCGACAGGGGTCCGCGGCTACACCTTC	CAIATGVRGYTF
TRBD2	TRBJ2-3	-	TRBV7-8	TGTGCCAGCAGCCTGTTAGCGGGAGTCCCCACAGATACGCAGTATTTT	CASSLLAGVPTDTQYF
-	TRBJ1-1	-	TRBV7-9	TGTGCCAGCAGCTTTGGCGGCAACTTAGCTTTCTTT	CASSFGGNLAFF
TRBD1	TRBJ1-5	-	TRBV18	TGTGCCAGCTCACACGGGACAGGGGGAAATCAGCCCCAGCATTTT	CASSHGTGGNQPQHF
-	TRBJ2-7	-	TRBV6-5	TGTGCCAGCAGTTCCACCGGGGCAGCTTTATCCTACGAGCAGTACTTC	CASSSTGAALSYEQYF
-	TRBJ2-1	-	TRBV3-1	TGTGCCAGCAGCCAAGTGGGCTACAATGAGCAGTTCTTC	CASSQVGYNEQFF
-	TRBJ1-1	-	TRBV9	TGTGCCAGCAGCCCCACGGAGGGATTGGACACTGAAGCTTTCTTT	CASSPTEGLDTEAFF
-	TRBJ2-7	-	TRBV20-1	TGCAGTGCCTCGGGACCCATCAAGTGGGAATACGAGCAGTACTTC	CSASGPIKWEYEQYF
-	TRBJ1-5	-	TRBV4-1	TGCGCCAGCAGCCAAGACCTCCCAACAGGGTTTAATCAGCCCCAGCATTTT	CASSQDLPTGFNQPQHF
-	TRBJ2-3	-	TRBV29-1	TGCAGCGTTGATGGGACCCCACATACAGTTGACACAGATACGCAGTATTTT	CSVDGTPHTVDTDTQYF
-	TRBJ2-7	-	TRBV20-1	TGCAGTGCTAGAGATGGGACAACAGCAGCCTACGAGCAGTACTTC	CSARDGTTAAYEQYF
TRBD1	TRBJ2-2	-	TRBV7-7	TGTGCTAGCAGCCCGTCGACAGGGGTAAACACCGGGGAGCTGTTTTTT	CASSPSTGVNTGELFF
-	TRBJ2-1	-	TRBV18	TGTGCCAGCTCAATAGGGGCTGAGCAGTTCTTC	CASSIGAEQFF
TRBD2	TRBJ2-5	-	TRBV20-1	TGCAGTGCTAGGGCGGGAGACTTGCGGGAGACCCAGTACTTC	CSARAGDLRETQYF
TRBD1	TRBJ1-4	-	TRBV29-1	TGCAGCGCCTCACAGGGGGCAGAGGAAAAACTGTTTTTT	CSASQGAEEKLFF
-	TRBJ2-2	-	TRBV24-1	TGTGCCACCAGTGAGGCCAGGACCGGGGAGCTGTTTTTT	CATSEARTGELFF
TRBD2	TRBJ2-1	-	TRBV4-2	TGTGCCAGCAGCCAAGTGGGGGAACTAGCGGGAGATGAGCAGTTCTTC	CASSQVGELAGDEQFF
TRBD1	TRBJ2-6	-	TRBV4-1	TGCGCCAGCAGCTCAGACAGGGTGGCCAACGTCCTGACTTTC	CASSSDRVANVLTF
-	TRBJ2-7	medium-sized	TRBV7-9	TGTGCCAGCAGCTCCAAACAGGGACTCTCCTACGAGCAGTACTTC	CASSSKQGLSYEQYF
-	TRBJ2-7	-	TRBV19	TGTGCCAGTAACCCCGGGGTCTCCTACGAGCAGTACTTC	CASNPGVSYEQYF
-	TRBJ2-7	-	TRBV27	TGTGCCAGCAGTTTATCGGGGGGCTACGAGCAGTACTTC	CASSLSGGYEQYF
-	TRBJ1-2	once	TRBV20-1	TGCAGTGCTTGGGCGACAGAATTCCCCTATGGCTACACCTTC	CSAWATEFPYGYTF
-	TRBJ2-3	-	TRBV20-1	TGCAGTGCTGCCCGGGACCAGCGTCATACGCAGTATTTT	CSAARDQRHTQYF
-	TRBJ2-1	-	TRBV12-5	TGTGCTAGTGGTGACACCGGGCCCCAAGGCAATGAGCAGTTCTTC	CASGDTGPQGNEQFF
-	TRBJ2-1	-	TRBV29-1	TGCAGCGTTGCAGGGGTCTCCTACAATGAGCAGTTCTTC	CSVAGVSYNEQFF
-	TRBJ2-3	-	TRBV13	TGTGCCAGCAGCAGTGGGGACCCGGGGGATACGCAGTATTTT	CASSSGDPGDTQYF
-	TRBJ2-1	-	TRBV4-3	TGCGCCAGCAGCCAAGATATGGCCATAAATGAGCAGTTCTTC	CASSQDMAINEQFF
-	TRBJ2-7	-	TRBV27	TGTGCCAGCAGTGCCCTTCCTAATATGGAGCAGTACTTC	CASSALPNMEQYF
-	TRBJ2-1	-	TRBV30	TGTGCCTGGAGTGGCCAAAGCTCCTACAATGAGCAGTTCTTC	CAWSGQSSYNEQFF
TRBD1	TRBJ2-7	few	TRBV28	TGTGCCAGCAGTTTGGGCAGGGGGTACGAGCAGTACTTC	CASSLGRGYEQYF
-	TRBJ1-2	-	TRBV20-1	TGCAGTGCTAGGGGCCTGGACATTTTTGGCTACACCTTC	CSARGLDIFGYTF
-	TRBJ2-7	few	TRBV7-2	TGTGCCAGCAGCTTATCGCGAACCTACGAGCAGTACTTC	CASSLSRTYEQYF
TRBD2	TRBJ2-3	-	TRBV29-1	TGCAGCGTTTGGACTAGCTACACAGATACGCAGTATTTT	CSVWTSYTDTQYF
-	TRBJ2-7	-	TRBV27	TGTGCCAGCGGGACTCCTTCCTACGAGCAGTACTTC	CASGTPSYEQYF